This T cell receptor (beta chain) appears in the sequencing data of a study of T cells in Graves' hyperthyroidism and ophthalmopathy. Findings and caveats of the study: Researchers found most expanded thyroid clonotypes above 0.001 in blood as well.

Amplification of TCR beta CDR3 regions was performed using RNA transcripts as template. In the first-round RT-PCR of the TCR CDR3, the HTBI primer set was used. One entry per CDR3 protein, called by TCRdb with MiXCR from the multiplex PCR reads. The repertoire includes about 130,000 distinct CDR3 sequences, around 21% of them detected once, and over 60% sits in the top ten. Disease duration under 2 months; hyperthyroidism patients were aged 18 to 65. A roughly 10 ml volume of fresh peripheral blood provided the PBMCs. Of note for this clonotype: Its target is unknown.

The CDR3 spans 16 residues. Trimming removed 6 bases from V and 1 base from J, with 16 bases in between. Germline-derived CDR1 and CDR2 are MDHEN and SYDVKM. Sequenced input: blood. The chain couples TRBV28 to TRBJ1-5; D is unclear. The clonotype was recovered from a woman aged 50 to 60 with Graves' hyperthyroidism that later progressed to Graves' ophthalmopathy. This CDR3 is CASRPGLLGSNQPQHF. The DNA of the CDR3 is TGTGCCAGCAGACCCGGACTTCTCGGAAGCAATCAGCCCCAGCATTTT.